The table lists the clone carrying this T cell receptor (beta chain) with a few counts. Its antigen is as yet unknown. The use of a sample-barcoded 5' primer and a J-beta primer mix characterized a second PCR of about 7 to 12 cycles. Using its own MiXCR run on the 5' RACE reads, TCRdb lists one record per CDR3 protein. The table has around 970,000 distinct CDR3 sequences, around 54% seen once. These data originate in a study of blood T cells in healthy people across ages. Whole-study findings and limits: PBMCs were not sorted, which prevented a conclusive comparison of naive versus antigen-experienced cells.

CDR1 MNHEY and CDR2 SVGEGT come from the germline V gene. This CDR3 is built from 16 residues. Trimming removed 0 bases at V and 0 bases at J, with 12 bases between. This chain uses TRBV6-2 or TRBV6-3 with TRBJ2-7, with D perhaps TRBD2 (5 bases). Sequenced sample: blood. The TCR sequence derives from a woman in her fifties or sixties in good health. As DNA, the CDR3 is TGTGCCAGCAGTTACTCCGCCGGGGTGACCTCCTACGAGCAGTACTTC. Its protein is CASSYSAGVTSYEQYF.